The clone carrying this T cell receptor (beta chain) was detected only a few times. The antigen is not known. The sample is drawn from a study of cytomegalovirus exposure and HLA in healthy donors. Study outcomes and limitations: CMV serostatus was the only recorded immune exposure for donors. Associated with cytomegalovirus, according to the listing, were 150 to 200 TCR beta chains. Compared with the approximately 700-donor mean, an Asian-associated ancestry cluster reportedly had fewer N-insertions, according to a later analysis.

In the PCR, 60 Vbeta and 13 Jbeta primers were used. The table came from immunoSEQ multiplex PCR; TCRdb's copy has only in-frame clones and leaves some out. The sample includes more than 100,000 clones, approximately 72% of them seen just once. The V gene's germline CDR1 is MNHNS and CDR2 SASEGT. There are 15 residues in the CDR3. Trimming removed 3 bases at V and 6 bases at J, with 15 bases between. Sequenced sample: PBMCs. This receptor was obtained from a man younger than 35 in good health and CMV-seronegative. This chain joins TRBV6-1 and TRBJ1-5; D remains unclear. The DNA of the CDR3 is TGTGCCAGCAGTGAGAGGGCACTGGTCGGTCAGCCCCAGCATTTT. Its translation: CASSERALVGQPQHF.